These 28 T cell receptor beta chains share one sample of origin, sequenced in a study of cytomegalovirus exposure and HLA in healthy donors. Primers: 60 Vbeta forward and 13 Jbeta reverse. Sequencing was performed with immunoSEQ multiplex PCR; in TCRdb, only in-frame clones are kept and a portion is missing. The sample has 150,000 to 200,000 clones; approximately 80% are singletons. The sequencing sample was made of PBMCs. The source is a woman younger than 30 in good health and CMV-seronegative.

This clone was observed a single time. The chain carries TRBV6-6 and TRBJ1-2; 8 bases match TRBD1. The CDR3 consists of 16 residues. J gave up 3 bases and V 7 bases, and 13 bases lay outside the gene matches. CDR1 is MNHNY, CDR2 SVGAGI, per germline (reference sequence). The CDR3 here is CASTPRTGTGDYGYTF. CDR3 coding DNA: TGTGCCAGCACCCCTCGCACCGGGACAGGAGACTATGGCTACACCTTC.

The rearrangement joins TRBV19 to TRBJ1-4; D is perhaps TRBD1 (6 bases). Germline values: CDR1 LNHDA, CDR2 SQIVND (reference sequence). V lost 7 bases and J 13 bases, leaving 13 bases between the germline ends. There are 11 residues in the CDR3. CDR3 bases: TGTGCCAGTACGAGGGGCAGGGGACTGTTTTTT. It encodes CASTRGRGLFF. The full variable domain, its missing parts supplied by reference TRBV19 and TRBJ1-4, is DGGITQSPKYLFRKEGQNVTLSCEQNLNHDAMYWYRQDPGQGLRLIYYSQIVNDFQKGDIAEGYSVSREKKESFPLTVTSAQKNPTAFYLCASTRGRGLFFGSGTQLSVL.

CDR3 sequence: CASSRQQISYEQYF. For the CDR3, the DNA is TGTGCCAGCAGTCGACAGCAGATCTCCTACGAGCAGTACTTC. J is TRBJ2-5 and V is TRBV5-4; a possible D gene is TRBD1 (5 bases). The assigned J gene may be wrong: the sequence end matches TRBJ2-7 better. This CDR3 contains 14 residues. Germline V lookup: CDR1 SGHNT, CDR2 YYREEE (reference sequence).

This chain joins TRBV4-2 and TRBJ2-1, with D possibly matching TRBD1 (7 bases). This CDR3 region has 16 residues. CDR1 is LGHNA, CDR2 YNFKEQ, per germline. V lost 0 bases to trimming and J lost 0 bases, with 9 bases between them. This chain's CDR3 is CASSQDQGGSYNEQFF. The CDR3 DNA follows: TGTGCCAGCAGCCAAGATCAGGGGGGCTCCTACAATGAGCAGTTCTTC.

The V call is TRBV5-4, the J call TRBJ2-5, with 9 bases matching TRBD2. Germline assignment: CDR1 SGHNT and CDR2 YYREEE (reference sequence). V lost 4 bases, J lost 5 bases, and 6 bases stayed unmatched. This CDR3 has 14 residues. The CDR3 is CASSPGTSRETQYF. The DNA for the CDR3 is TGTGCCAGCAGCCCAGGGACTAGCAGGGAGACCCAGTACTTC.

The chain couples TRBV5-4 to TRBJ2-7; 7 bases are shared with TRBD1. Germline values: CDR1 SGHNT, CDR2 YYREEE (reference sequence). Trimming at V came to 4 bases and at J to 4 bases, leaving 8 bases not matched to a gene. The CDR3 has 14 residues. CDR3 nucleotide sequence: TGTGCCAGCAGCACCGACAGGGTTCGATACGAGCAGTACTTC. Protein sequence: CASSTDRVRYEQYF. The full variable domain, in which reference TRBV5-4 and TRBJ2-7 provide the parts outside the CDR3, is ETGVTQSPTHLIKTRGQQVTLRCSSQSGHNTVSWYQQALGQGPQFIFQYYREEENGRGNFPPRFSGLQFPNYSSELNVNALELDDSALYLCASSTDRVRYEQYFGPGTRLTVT.

The chain's CDR3 is CASGLVQGRMNTEAFF. In nucleotides, the CDR3 is TGTGCTAGTGGTTTGGTACAGGGCAGAATGAACACTGAAGCTTTCTTT. The chain has TRBV12-5 and TRBJ1-1; possibly TRBD1 for D (6 bases). Looked up from germline, CDR1 is LGHNT and CDR2 is FRNRAP. Trimming took 0 bases from V and 0 from J, leaving 11 bases between them. This CDR3 has 16 amino acids.

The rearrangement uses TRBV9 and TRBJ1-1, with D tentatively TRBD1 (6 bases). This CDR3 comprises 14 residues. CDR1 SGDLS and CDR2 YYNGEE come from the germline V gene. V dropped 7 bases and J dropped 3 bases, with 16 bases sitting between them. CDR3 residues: CASQRGGEYTEAFF. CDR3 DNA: TGTGCCAGCCAGCGCGGGGGCGAGTACACTGAAGCTTTCTTT.

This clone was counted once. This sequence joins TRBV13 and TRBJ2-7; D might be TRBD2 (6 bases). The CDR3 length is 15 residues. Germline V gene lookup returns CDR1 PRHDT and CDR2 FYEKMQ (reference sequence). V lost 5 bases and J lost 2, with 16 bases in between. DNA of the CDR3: TGTGCCAGCAGCCTGCGGGGCGGAAAAGCCTACGAGCAGTACTTC. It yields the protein CASSLRGGKAYEQYF.

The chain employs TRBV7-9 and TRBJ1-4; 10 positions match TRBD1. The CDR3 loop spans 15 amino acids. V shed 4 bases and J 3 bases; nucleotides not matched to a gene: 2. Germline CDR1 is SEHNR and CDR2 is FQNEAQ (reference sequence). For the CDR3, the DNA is TGTGCCAGCAGCTCCGGACAGGGGGCTAATGAAAAACTGTTTTTT. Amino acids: CASSSGQGANEKLFF.

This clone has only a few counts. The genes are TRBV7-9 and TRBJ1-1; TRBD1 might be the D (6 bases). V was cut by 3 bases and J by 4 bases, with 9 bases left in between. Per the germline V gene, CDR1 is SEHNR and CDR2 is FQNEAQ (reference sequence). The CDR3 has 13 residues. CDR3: CASSFYRVTEAFF. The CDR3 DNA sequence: TGTGCCAGCAGCTTTTACAGGGTCACTGAAGCTTTCTTT.

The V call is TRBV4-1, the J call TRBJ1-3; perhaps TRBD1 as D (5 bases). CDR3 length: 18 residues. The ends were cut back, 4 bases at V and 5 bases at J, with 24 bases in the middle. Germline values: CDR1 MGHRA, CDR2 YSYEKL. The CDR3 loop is CASSLLRTLVGGRNTIYF. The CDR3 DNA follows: TGCGCCAGCAGCCTCCTTCGAACTCTCGTTGGGGGGAGAAACACCATATATTTT.

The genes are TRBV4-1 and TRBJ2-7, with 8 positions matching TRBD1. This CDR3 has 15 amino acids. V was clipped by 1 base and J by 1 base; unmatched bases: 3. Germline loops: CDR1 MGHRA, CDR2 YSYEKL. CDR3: CASSQAWTGSYEQYF. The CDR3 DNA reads TGCGCCAGCAGCCAAGCTTGGACAGGGTCCTACGAGCAGTACTTC.

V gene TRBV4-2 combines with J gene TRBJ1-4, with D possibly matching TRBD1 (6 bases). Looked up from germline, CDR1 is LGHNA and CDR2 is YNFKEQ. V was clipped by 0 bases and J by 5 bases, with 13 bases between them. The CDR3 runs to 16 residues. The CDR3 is CASSQDPQGRNEKLFF. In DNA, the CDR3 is TGTGCCAGCAGCCAAGATCCCCAGGGGAGAAATGAAAAACTGTTTTTT.

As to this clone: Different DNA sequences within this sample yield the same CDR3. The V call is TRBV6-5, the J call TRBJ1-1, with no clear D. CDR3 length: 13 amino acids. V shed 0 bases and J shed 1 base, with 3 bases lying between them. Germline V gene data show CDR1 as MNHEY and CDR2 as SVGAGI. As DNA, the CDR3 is TGTGCCAGCAGTTACTCCCGGAACACTGAAGCTTTCTTT. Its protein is CASSYSRNTEAFF.

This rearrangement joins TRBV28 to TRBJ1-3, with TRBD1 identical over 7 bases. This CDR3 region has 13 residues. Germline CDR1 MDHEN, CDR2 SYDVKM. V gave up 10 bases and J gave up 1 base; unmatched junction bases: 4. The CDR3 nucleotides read TGTGCCACAGGGGGTTCGTCTGGAAACACCATATATTTT. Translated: CATGGSSGNTIYF.

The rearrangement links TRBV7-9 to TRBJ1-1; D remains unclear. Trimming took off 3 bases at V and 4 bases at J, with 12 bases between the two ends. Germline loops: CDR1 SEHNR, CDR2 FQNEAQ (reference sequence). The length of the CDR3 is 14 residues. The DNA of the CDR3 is TGTGCCAGCAGCTTTTTGAGAGAGGGCACTGAAGCTTTCTTT. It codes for CASSFLREGTEAFF.

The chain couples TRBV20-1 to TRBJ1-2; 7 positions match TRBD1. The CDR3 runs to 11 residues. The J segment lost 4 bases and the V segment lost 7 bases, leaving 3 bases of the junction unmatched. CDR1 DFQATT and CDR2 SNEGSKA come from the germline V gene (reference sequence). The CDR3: CSGDRSYGYTF. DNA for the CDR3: TGCAGTGGGGACAGATCCTATGGCTACACCTTC.

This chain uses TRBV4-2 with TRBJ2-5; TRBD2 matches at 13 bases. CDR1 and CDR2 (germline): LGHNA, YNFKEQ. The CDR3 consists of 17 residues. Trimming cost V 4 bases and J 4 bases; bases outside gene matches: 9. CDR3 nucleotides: TGTGCCAGCAGCCCAGGACTAGCGGGGGCCTCGGTAGAGACCCAGTACTTC. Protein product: CASSPGLAGASVETQYF.

The CDR3 spells CASSSGQGAREQYF. The CDR3 DNA follows: TGTGCCAGCAGCTCGGGACAGGGGGCGAGGGAGCAGTACTTC. The chain carries TRBV7-9 and TRBJ2-7, with 12 bases identical to TRBD1. V was clipped by 4 bases and J by 7 bases; unmatched bases: 5. In germline, CDR1 is SEHNR, CDR2 FQNEAQ (reference sequence). This CDR3 spans 14 amino acids.

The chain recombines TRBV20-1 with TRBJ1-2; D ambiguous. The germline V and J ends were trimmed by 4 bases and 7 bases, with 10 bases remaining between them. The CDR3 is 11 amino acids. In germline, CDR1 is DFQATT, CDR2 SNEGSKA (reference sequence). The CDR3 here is CSANAVGGYTF. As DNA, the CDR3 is TGCAGTGCTAATGCGGTGGGTGGCTACACCTTC.

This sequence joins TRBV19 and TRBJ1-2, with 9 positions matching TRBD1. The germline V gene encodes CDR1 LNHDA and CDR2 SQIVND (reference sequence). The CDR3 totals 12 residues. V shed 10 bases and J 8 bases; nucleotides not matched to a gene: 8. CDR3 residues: CATAQGARGYTF. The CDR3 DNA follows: TGTGCCACCGCACAGGGGGCCCGGGGCTACACCTTC.

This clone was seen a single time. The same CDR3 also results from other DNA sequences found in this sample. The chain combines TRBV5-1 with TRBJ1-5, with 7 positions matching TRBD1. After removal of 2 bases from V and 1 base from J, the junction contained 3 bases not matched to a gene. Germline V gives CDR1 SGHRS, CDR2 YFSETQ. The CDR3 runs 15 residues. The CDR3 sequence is CASSLEGASNQPQHF. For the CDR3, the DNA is TGCGCCAGCAGCTTAGAGGGGGCGAGCAATCAGCCCCAGCATTTT.

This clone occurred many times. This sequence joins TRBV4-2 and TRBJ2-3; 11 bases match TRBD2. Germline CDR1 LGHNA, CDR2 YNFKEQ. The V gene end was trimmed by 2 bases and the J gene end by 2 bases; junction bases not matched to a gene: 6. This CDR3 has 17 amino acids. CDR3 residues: CASSQFRGLAVTDTQYF. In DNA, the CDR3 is TGTGCCAGCAGCCAATTTCGGGGACTAGCGGTCACAGATACGCAGTATTTT.

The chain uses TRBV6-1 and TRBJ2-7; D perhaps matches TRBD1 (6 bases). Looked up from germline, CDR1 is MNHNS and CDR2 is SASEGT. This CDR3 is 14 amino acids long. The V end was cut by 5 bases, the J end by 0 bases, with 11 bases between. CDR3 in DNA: TGTGCCAGCAGTACTCAACAGGGCTCCTACGAGCAGTACTTC. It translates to CASSTQQGSYEQYF.

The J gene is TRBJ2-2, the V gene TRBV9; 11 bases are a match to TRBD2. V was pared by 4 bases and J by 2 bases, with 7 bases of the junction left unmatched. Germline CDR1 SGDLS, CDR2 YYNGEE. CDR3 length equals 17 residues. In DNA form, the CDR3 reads TGTGCCAGCAGCCCGAGACTAGCGGGGATCAACACCGGGGAGCTGTTTTTT. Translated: CASSPRLAGINTGELFF.

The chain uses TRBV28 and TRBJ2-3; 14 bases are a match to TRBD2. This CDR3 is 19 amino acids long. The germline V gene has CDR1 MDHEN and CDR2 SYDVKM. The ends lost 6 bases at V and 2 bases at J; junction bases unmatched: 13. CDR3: CASSNAGTSGGQFTDTQYF. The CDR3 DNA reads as TGTGCCAGCAGCAACGCCGGGACTAGCGGGGGCCAATTCACAGATACGCAGTATTTT.

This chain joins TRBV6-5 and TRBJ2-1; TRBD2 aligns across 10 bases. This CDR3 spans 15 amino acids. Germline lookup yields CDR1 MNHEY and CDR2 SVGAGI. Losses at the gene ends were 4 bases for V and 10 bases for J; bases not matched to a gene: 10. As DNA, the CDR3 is TGTGCCAGCAGTTCGGAGAGCGGGGGGGCAAGGGAGCAGTTCTTC. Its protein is CASSSESGGAREQFF.